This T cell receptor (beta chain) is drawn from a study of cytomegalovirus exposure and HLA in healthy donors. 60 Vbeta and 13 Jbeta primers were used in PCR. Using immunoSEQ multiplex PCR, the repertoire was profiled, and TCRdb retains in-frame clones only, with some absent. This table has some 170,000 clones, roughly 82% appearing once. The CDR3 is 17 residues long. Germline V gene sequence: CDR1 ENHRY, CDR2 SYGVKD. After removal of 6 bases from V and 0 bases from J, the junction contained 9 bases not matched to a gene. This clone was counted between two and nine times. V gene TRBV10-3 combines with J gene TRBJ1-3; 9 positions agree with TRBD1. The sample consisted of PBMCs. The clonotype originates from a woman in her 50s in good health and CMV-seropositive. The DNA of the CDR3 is TGTGCCATCAGCCTCCCGGGACAGGGATCCTCTGGAAACACCATATATTTT. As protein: CAISLPGQGSSGNTIYF.